This T cell receptor (beta chain) is from a study of blood T cell repertoires in COVID-19. Study-level information: Acute and convalescent COVID-19 specimens originated in the United States, Italy and Spain.

Clones were read by immunoSEQ multiplex PCR, and TCRdb kept only the in-frame ones, dropping some. The sample holds 200,000 or so clones; about nine tenths are singletons and the top ten take around 1.9%. This TCR was sampled from a man in his 70s with active or convalescent COVID-19. Material for sequencing was peripheral blood.

CDR3: CASSPGGHSSYEQYF. CDR3 nucleotides: TGCGCCAGCAGCCCGGGGGGGCACAGCTCCTACGAGCAGTACTTC. The chain combines TRBV5-1 with TRBJ2-7; 8 positions agree with TRBD2. The germline gives CDR1 SGHRS, CDR2 YFSETQ. This CDR3 has 15 residues. V lost 4 bases and J lost 0; bases outside the gene matches: 6.